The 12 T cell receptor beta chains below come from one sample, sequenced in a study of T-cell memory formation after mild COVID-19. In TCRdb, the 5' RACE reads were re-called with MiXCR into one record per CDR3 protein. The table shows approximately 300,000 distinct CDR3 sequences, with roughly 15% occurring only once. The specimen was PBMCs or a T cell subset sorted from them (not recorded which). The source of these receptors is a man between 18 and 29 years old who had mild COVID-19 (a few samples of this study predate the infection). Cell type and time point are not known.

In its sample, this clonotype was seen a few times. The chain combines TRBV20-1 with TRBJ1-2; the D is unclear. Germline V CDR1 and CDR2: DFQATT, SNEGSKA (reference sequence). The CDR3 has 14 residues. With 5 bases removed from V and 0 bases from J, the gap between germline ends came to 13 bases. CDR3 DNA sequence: TGCAGTGCTGATTACGGAGAGTCTAACTATGGCTACACCTTC. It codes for CSADYGESNYGYTF.

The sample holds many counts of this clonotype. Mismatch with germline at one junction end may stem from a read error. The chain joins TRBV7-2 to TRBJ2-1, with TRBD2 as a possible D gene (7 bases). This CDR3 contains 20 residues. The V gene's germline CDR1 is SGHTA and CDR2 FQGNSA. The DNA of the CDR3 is TGTGCCAGCAGCCCAAACCTCCCTGGGGGGGGGACAACCGGGTACAGTGAGCAGTTCTTC. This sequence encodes CASSPNLPGGGTTGYSEQFF.

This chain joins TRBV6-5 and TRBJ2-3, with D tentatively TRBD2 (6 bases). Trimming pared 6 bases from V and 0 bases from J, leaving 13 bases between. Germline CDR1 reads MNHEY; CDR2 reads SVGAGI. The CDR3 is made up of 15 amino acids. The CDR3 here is CASSLLADSTDTQYF. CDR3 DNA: TGTGCCAGCAGCTTACTAGCAGATAGCACAGATACGCAGTATTTT.

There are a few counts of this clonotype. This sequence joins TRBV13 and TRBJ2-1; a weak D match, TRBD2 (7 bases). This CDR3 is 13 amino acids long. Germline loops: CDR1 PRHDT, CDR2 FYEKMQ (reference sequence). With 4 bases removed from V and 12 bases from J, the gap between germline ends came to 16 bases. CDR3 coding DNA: TGTGCCAGCAGCTCCCCCGGGGGGCTGTCGCAGTTCTTC. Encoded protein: CASSSPGGLSQFF.

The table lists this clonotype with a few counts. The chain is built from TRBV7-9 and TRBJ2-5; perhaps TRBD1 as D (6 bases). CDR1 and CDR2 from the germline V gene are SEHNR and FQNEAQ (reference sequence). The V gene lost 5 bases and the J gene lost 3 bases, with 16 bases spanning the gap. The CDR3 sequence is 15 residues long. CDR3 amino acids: CASSARGGREETQYF. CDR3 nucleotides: TGTGCCAGCAGCGCCAGAGGGGGACGGGAAGAGACCCAGTACTTC.

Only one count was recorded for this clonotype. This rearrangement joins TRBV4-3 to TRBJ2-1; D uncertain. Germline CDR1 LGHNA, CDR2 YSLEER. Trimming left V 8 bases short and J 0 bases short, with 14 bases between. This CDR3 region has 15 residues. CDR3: CASRPWVGSYNEQFF. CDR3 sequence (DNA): TGCGCCAGCCGTCCATGGGTAGGCTCCTACAATGAGCAGTTCTTC.

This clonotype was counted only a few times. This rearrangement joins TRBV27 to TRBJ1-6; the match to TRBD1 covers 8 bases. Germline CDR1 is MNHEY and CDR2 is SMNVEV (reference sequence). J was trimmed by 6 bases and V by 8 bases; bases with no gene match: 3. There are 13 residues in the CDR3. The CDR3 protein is CASRDRTNSPLHF. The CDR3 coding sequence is TGTGCCAGCCGGGACAGGACTAATTCACCCCTCCACTTT.

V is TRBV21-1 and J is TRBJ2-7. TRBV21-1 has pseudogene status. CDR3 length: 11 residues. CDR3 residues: CASSNQIEQYF. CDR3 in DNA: TGTGCCAGCAGCAACCAAATCGAGCAGTACTTC.

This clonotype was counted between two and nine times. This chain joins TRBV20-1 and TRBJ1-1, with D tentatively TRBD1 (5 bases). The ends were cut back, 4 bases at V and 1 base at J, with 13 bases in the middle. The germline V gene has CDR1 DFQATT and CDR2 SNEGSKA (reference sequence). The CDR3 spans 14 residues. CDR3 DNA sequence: TGCAGTGCTACACTGGGGGGACCGAACACTGAAGCTTTCTTT. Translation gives CSATLGGPNTEAFF.

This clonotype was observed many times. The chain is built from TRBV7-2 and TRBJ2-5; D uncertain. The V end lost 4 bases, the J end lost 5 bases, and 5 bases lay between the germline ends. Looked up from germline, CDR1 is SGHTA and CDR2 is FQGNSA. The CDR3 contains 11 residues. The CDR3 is CASSSWETQYF. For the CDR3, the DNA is TGTGCCAGCAGCTCCTGGGAGACCCAGTACTTC.

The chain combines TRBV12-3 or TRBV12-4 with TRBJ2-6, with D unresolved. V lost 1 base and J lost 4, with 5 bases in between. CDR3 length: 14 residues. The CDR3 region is CASSLVPGANVLTF. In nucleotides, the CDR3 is TGTGCCAGCAGTTTAGTTCCCGGGGCCAACGTCCTGACTTTC.

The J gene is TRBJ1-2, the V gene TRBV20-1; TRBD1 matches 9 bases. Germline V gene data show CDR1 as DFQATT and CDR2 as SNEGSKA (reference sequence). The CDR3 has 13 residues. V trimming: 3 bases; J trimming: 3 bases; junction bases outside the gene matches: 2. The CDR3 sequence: CSASRTGDYGYTF. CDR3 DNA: TGCAGTGCTAGCCGGACAGGGGACTATGGCTACACCTTC.